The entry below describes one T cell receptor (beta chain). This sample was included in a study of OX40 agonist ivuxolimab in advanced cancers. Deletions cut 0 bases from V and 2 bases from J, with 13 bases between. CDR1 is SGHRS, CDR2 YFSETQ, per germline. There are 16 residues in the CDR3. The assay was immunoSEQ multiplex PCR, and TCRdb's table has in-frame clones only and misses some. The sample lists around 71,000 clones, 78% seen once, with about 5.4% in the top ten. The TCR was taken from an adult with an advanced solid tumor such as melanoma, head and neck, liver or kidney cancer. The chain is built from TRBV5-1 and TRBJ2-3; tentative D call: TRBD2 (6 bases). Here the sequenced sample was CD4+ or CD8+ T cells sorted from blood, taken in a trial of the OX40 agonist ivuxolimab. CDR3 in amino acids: CASSLDAGLNTDTQYF. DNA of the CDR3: TGCGCCAGCAGCTTGGACGCGGGGCTTAACACAGATACGCAGTATTTT.